This is a list of T cell receptor beta chains from one sample in a study of Graves' ophthalmopathy and Graves' hyperthyroidism. TCRdb fed the multiplex PCR reads into MiXCR, producing one record per CDR3 protein. The data show hundreds of thousands of distinct CDR3 sequences, about two fifths seen once. The sequenced material came from peripheral blood. These TCRs come from an adult man with Graves' ophthalmopathy. Both conserved end residues are trimmed from each CDR3. The order of the fields is CDR3 protein, V gene, clone size, J gene. Rows may omit the clone size; those that give it use once, few, many or a size class.

cdr3_aa: AGSGSYEQY
v_call: TRBV7-2
clone_size: few
j_call: TRBJ2-7

cdr3_aa: SVGGTFNEQY
v_call: TRBV29-1
clone_size: -
j_call: TRBJ2-7

cdr3_aa: ASSSVGWTQY
v_call: TRBV7-2
clone_size: -
j_call: TRBJ2-5

cdr3_aa: ASSARTGNLGEQF
v_call: TRBV7-3
clone_size: -
j_call: TRBJ2-2

cdr3_aa: AINQGTEAF
v_call: TRBV19
clone_size: many
j_call: TRBJ1-1

cdr3_aa: ASSDWDIPEKLF
v_call: TRBV11-1
clone_size: many
j_call: TRBJ1-4

cdr3_aa: ASSLGVPSQPQH
v_call: TRBV10-3
clone_size: -
j_call: TRBJ1-5

cdr3_aa: ASSLEETRHQETQY
v_call: TRBV5-1
clone_size: many
j_call: TRBJ2-5

cdr3_aa: ASRRDSDSNQPQH
v_call: TRBV10-3
clone_size: -
j_call: TRBJ1-5

cdr3_aa: SARPTASSYEQY
v_call: TRBV20-1
clone_size: many
j_call: TRBJ2-7

cdr3_aa: AIGYSGDYTEAL
v_call: TRBV10-3
clone_size: -
j_call: TRBJ1-1

cdr3_aa: ASSYWGTAGNQPQH
v_call: TRBV6-2/TRBV6-3
clone_size: few
j_call: TRBJ1-5

cdr3_aa: ASSGVGREYTGELF
v_call: TRBV9
clone_size: many
j_call: TRBJ2-2

cdr3_aa: SARGTSGRLDEQY
v_call: TRBV20-1
clone_size: -
j_call: TRBJ2-7

cdr3_aa: ASASRQNSYNSPLH
v_call: TRBV2
clone_size: many
j_call: TRBJ1-6

cdr3_aa: AISYTGPPHEQY
v_call: TRBV6-2/TRBV6-3
clone_size: -
j_call: TRBJ2-7

cdr3_aa: SARSVGGSSYEQY
v_call: TRBV20-1
clone_size: -
j_call: TRBJ2-7

cdr3_aa: ASSLSASWIYGYT
v_call: TRBV11-2
clone_size: many
j_call: TRBJ1-2

cdr3_aa: ASSEEGGTDTQY
v_call: TRBV10-3
clone_size: -
j_call: TRBJ2-3

cdr3_aa: ASSLNGYRETQY
v_call: TRBV27
clone_size: many
j_call: TRBJ2-5

cdr3_aa: ASSAQGAQGYT
v_call: TRBV9
clone_size: many
j_call: TRBJ1-2

cdr3_aa: ASTRQGGTGANVLT
v_call: TRBV9
clone_size: -
j_call: TRBJ2-6

cdr3_aa: SASPWDDTEETQY
v_call: TRBV20-1
clone_size: once
j_call: TRBJ2-5

cdr3_aa: ASSRTDRDYEQY
v_call: TRBV5-1
clone_size: -
j_call: TRBJ2-7

cdr3_aa: ASRSRGVGRELF
v_call: TRBV7-8
clone_size: many
j_call: TRBJ2-2

cdr3_aa: ASSPTDKQETQY
v_call: TRBV7-9
clone_size: many
j_call: TRBJ2-5

cdr3_aa: ASSFGQASSYEQY
v_call: TRBV7-9
clone_size: -
j_call: TRBJ2-7

cdr3_aa: ASSAVTGGGLDEQY
v_call: TRBV5-1
clone_size: few
j_call: TRBJ2-7

cdr3_aa: ASSLIPGDGTEAF
v_call: TRBV5-1
clone_size: many
j_call: TRBJ1-1

cdr3_aa: ASSLAKLAGYGYT
v_call: TRBV7-6
clone_size: once
j_call: TRBJ1-2

cdr3_aa: ASSISSGTYEQY
v_call: TRBV2
clone_size: -
j_call: TRBJ2-7

cdr3_aa: ASSPRGDQY
v_call: TRBV7-9
clone_size: -
j_call: TRBJ2-5

cdr3_aa: ASSFQAGGDYEQY
v_call: TRBV7-2
clone_size: few
j_call: TRBJ2-7

cdr3_aa: SARSGGARGYT
v_call: TRBV20-1
clone_size: -
j_call: TRBJ1-2

cdr3_aa: SARLQANYGYT
v_call: TRBV20-1
clone_size: many
j_call: TRBJ1-2

cdr3_aa: ASSLAQSYEQY
v_call: TRBV7-9
clone_size: many
j_call: TRBJ2-7